Listed below are T cell receptor beta chains from one sample, sequenced in a study of CD8+ T cells in alopecia areata. TCRdb's table, derived via immunoSEQ multiplex PCR, lists solely in-frame clones and lacks some. Found here are around 140,000 clones, nearly 55% of them singletons; the top ten hold approximately 15%. This specimen consisted of CD8+ T cells sorted from blood, obtained at week 4, from a patient treated with tofacitinib. These receptors all stem from a human donor with alopecia areata. Both conserved end residues are part of each CDR3. A D gene is named only where the DNA matches it firmly. Where a row states a size, it is once, few, many or the class of an expanded clone; other rows omit it.

d_gene: TRBD1; j_gene: TRBJ1-5; len: 12; abundance: NA; v_gene: TRBV2; CDR3aa: CASKQGNQPQHF; CDR3nt: TGTGCCAGCAAACAGGGGAATCAGCCCCAGCATTTT
d_gene: NA; j_gene: TRBJ1-2; len: 14; abundance: NA; v_gene: TRBV4-3; CDR3aa: CASSQARGDYGYTF; CDR3nt: TGCGCCAGCAGCCAGGCTAGGGGGGACTATGGCTACACCTTC
d_gene: NA; j_gene: TRBJ2-7; len: 14; abundance: NA; v_gene: TRBV14; CDR3aa: CASSPFGVNYEQYF; CDR3nt: TGTGCCAGCAGCCCGTTTGGAGTCAACTACGAGCAGTACTTC
d_gene: NA; j_gene: TRBJ2-7; len: 14; abundance: NA; v_gene: TRBV25-1; CDR3aa: CASSEGQASYEQYF; CDR3nt: TGTGCCAGCAGTGAGGGCCAGGCCTCCTACGAGCAGTACTTC
d_gene: NA; j_gene: TRBJ2-2; len: 15; abundance: NA; v_gene: TRBV9; CDR3aa: CASSVGSRSGGELFF; CDR3nt: TGTGCCAGCAGCGTGGGGTCGCGTTCGGGCGGGGAGCTGTTTTTT
d_gene: NA; j_gene: TRBJ1-1; len: 14; abundance: NA; v_gene: TRBV10-3; CDR3aa: CAISESMAPTEAFF; CDR3nt: TGTGCCATCAGTGAGTCGATGGCGCCCACTGAAGCTTTCTTT
d_gene: NA; j_gene: TRBJ1-2; len: 16; abundance: NA; v_gene: TRBV15; CDR3aa: CATSRDGAGANYGYTF; CDR3nt: TGTGCCACCAGCAGGGACGGGGCGGGGGCTAACTATGGCTACACCTTC
d_gene: NA; j_gene: TRBJ2-7; len: 14; abundance: NA; v_gene: TRBV9; CDR3aa: CASSVGQEEYEQYF; CDR3nt: TGTGCCAGCAGCGTAGGCCAGGAAGAATACGAGCAGTACTTC
d_gene: NA; j_gene: TRBJ1-1; len: 12; abundance: NA; v_gene: TRBV5-6; CDR3aa: CASSSGGTEAFF; CDR3nt: TGTGCCAGCAGCTCCGGGGGCACTGAAGCTTTCTTT
d_gene: TRBD1; j_gene: TRBJ1-1; len: 12; abundance: few; v_gene: TRBV7-9; CDR3aa: CAIKTGVTEAFF; CDR3nt: TGTGCCATTAAGACAGGGGTCACTGAAGCTTTCTTT
d_gene: NA; j_gene: TRBJ2-3; len: 15; abundance: NA; v_gene: TRBV5-1; CDR3aa: CASSLRGSSTDTQYF; CDR3nt: TGCGCCAGCAGCTTAAGAGGGTCTAGCACAGATACGCAGTATTTT
d_gene: NA; j_gene: TRBJ2-7; len: 12; abundance: few; v_gene: TRBV5-5; CDR3aa: CASTPGNYEQYF; CDR3nt: TGTGCCAGCACCCCCGGGAACTACGAGCAGTACTTC
d_gene: TRBD1; j_gene: TRBJ1-2; len: 16; abundance: NA; v_gene: TRBV15; CDR3aa: CATSSTYRDRTDGYTF; CDR3nt: TGTGCCACCAGCAGCACTTACCGGGACAGGACGGATGGCTACACCTTC
d_gene: NA; j_gene: TRBJ2-1; len: 19; abundance: few; v_gene: TRBV18; CDR3aa: CASSPWILGGTTTYNEQFF; CDR3nt: TGTGCCAGCTCACCATGGATCCTGGGTGGGACAACGACGTACAATGAGCAGTTCTTC
d_gene: NA; j_gene: TRBJ2-1; len: 17; abundance: NA; v_gene: TRBV15; CDR3aa: CATEDETGRPSYNEQFF; CDR3nt: TGTGCCACCGAAGATGAAACAGGTCGGCCCTCCTACAATGAGCAGTTCTTC
d_gene: NA; j_gene: TRBJ1-2; len: 18; abundance: NA; v_gene: TRBV7-9; CDR3aa: CASSLGGPEQKSNYGYTF; CDR3nt: TGTGCCAGCAGCTTAGGGGGCCCTGAACAGAAAAGTAACTATGGCTACACCTTC
d_gene: NA; j_gene: TRBJ2-3; len: 15; abundance: NA; v_gene: TRBV15; CDR3aa: CATSRDASSSDTQYF; CDR3nt: TGTGCCACCAGCAGAGACGCTAGCTCATCCGATACGCAGTATTTT
d_gene: NA; j_gene: TRBJ2-7; len: 16; abundance: NA; v_gene: TRBV29-1; CDR3aa: CSVAGSPLSDWVEQYF; CDR3nt: TGCAGCGTCGCCGGGTCCCCCCTCTCTGATTGGGTCGAGCAGTACTTC
d_gene: NA; j_gene: TRBJ1-1; len: 11; abundance: few; v_gene: TRBV29-1; CDR3aa: CSVEEVGEAFF; CDR3nt: TGCAGCGTTGAAGAGGTTGGTGAAGCTTTCTTT
d_gene: NA; j_gene: TRBJ1-5; len: 12; abundance: few; v_gene: TRBV30; CDR3aa: CAWSVLNQPQHF; CDR3nt: TGTGCCTGGAGTGTACTAAACCAGCCCCAGCATTTT
d_gene: NA; j_gene: TRBJ1-2; len: 14; abundance: NA; v_gene: TRBV15; CDR3aa: CATSSVDLLRGYTF; CDR3nt: TGTGCCACCAGCAGTGTCGACTTGTTGCGGGGCTACACCTTC
d_gene: NA; j_gene: TRBJ1-5; len: 12; abundance: few; v_gene: TRBV2; CDR3aa: CASSYSNQPQHF; CDR3nt: TGTGCCAGCAGCTATAGCAATCAGCCCCAGCATTTT
d_gene: NA; j_gene: TRBJ2-5; len: 14; abundance: NA; v_gene: TRBV7-2; CDR3aa: CASSLDPGQETQYF; CDR3nt: TGTGCCAGCAGCTTGGATCCGGGTCAAGAGACCCAGTACTTC
d_gene: NA; j_gene: TRBJ2-3; len: 16; abundance: NA; v_gene: TRBV13; CDR3aa: CASSLVVGELTDTQYF; CDR3nt: TGTGCCAGCAGCCTTGTCGTGGGGGAGCTCACAGATACGCAGTATTTT
d_gene: NA; j_gene: TRBJ1-2; len: 11; abundance: NA; v_gene: TRBV27; CDR3aa: CASWGYYGYTF; CDR3nt: TGTGCCAGTTGGGGGTACTATGGCTACACCTTC
d_gene: NA; j_gene: TRBJ2-1; len: 12; abundance: NA; v_gene: TRBV14; CDR3aa: CASSHRHYEQFF; CDR3nt: TGTGCCAGCAGCCACCGACACTATGAGCAGTTCTTC
d_gene: TRBD1; j_gene: TRBJ1-5; len: 16; abundance: NA; v_gene: TRBV7-8; CDR3aa: CASSYLQGEVNQPQHF; CDR3nt: TGTGCCAGCAGCTACTTACAGGGGGAGGTCAATCAGCCCCAGCATTTT
d_gene: NA; j_gene: TRBJ1-2; len: 13; abundance: once; v_gene: TRBV30; CDR3aa: CAWSVLEGSGYTF; CDR3nt: TGTGCCTGGAGTGTACTGGAAGGGAGCGGCTACACCTTC
d_gene: NA; j_gene: TRBJ2-2; len: 13; abundance: few; v_gene: TRBV29-1; CDR3aa: CSVVVSLGGELFF; CDR3nt: TGCAGCGTTGTGGTTTCCCTGGGCGGGGAGCTGTTTTTT
d_gene: NA; j_gene: TRBJ2-7; len: 10; abundance: NA; v_gene: TRBV20-1; CDR3aa: CSASEYEQYF; CDR3nt: TGCAGTGCGTCGGAGTACGAGCAGTACTTC
d_gene: TRBD1; j_gene: TRBJ2-1; len: 16; abundance: once; v_gene: TRBV19; CDR3aa: CASSTDREGSYNEQFF; CDR3nt: TGTGCCAGTAGTACAGACAGGGAAGGATCCTACAATGAGCAGTTCTTC
d_gene: NA; j_gene: TRBJ2-5; len: 11; abundance: NA; v_gene: TRBV6-6; CDR3aa: CASSLTETQYF; CDR3nt: TGTGCCAGCAGCCTTACAGAGACCCAGTACTTC
d_gene: NA; j_gene: TRBJ1-4; len: 13; abundance: many; v_gene: TRBV4-1; CDR3aa: CASSRSTNEKLFF; CDR3nt: TGCGCCAGCAGCCGGTCAACTAATGAAAAACTGTTTTTT
d_gene: NA; j_gene: TRBJ2-1; len: 13; abundance: once; v_gene: TRBV6-5; CDR3aa: CASSTRKYNEQFF; CDR3nt: TGTGCCAGCAGTACACGGAAGTACAATGAGCAGTTCTTC
d_gene: NA; j_gene: TRBJ2-3; len: 14; abundance: few; v_gene: TRBV29-1; CDR3aa: CSVDSGVDTDTQYF; CDR3nt: TGCAGCGTTGATTCAGGGGTCGACACAGATACGCAGTATTTT
d_gene: NA; j_gene: TRBJ1-6; len: 13; abundance: NA; v_gene: TRBV4-1; CDR3aa: CASSQDSESPLHF; CDR3nt: TGCGCCAGCAGCCAAGATAGCGAGTCACCCCTCCACTTT
d_gene: NA; j_gene: TRBJ2-3; len: 12; abundance: few; v_gene: TRBV5-1; CDR3aa: CASSPGESTQYF; CDR3nt: TGCGCCAGCAGCCCTGGGGAAAGTACGCAGTATTTT
d_gene: NA; j_gene: TRBJ2-5; len: 16; abundance: NA; v_gene: TRBV10-3; CDR3aa: CAISESRELGSETQYF; CDR3nt: TGTGCCATCAGTGAGTCCAGAGAGTTGGGCTCAGAGACCCAGTACTTC
d_gene: NA; j_gene: TRBJ1-5; len: 13; abundance: few; v_gene: TRBV25-1; CDR3aa: CASSGGRDQPQHF; CDR3nt: TGTGCCAGCAGTGGGGGTAGGGATCAGCCCCAGCATTTT
d_gene: NA; j_gene: TRBJ2-7; len: 14; abundance: NA; v_gene: TRBV11-2; CDR3aa: CASSLPPPAYEQYF; CDR3nt: TGTGCCAGCAGCTTACCACCCCCAGCCTACGAGCAGTACTTC
d_gene: NA; j_gene: TRBJ2-2; len: 14; abundance: NA; v_gene: TRBV25-1; CDR3aa: CASSWRGDTGELFF; CDR3nt: TGTGCCAGCAGTTGGAGGGGAGACACCGGGGAGCTGTTTTTT
d_gene: NA; j_gene: TRBJ2-1; len: 14; abundance: few; v_gene: TRBV29-1; CDR3aa: CSVEFRADYNEQFF; CDR3nt: TGCAGCGTTGAATTTAGGGCAGACTACAATGAGCAGTTCTTC
d_gene: NA; j_gene: TRBJ1-5; len: 14; abundance: few; v_gene: TRBV30; CDR3aa: CAWNEGLINQPQHF; CDR3nt: TGTGCCTGGAACGAGGGGTTGATCAATCAGCCCCAGCATTTT
d_gene: NA; j_gene: TRBJ1-2; len: 10; abundance: NA; v_gene: TRBV29-1; CDR3aa: CSVETAGYTF; CDR3nt: TGCAGCGTTGAGACAGCAGGCTACACCTTC
d_gene: TRBD2; j_gene: TRBJ2-7; len: 15; abundance: NA; v_gene: TRBV15; CDR3aa: CATSSPEGGMDEQYF; CDR3nt: TGTGCCACCAGCAGCCCAGAGGGAGGGATGGACGAGCAGTACTTC
d_gene: TRBD1; j_gene: TRBJ2-5; len: 12; abundance: NA; v_gene: TRBV6-5; CDR3aa: CASSLQGETQYF; CDR3nt: TGTGCCAGCAGTTTACAGGGGGAGACCCAGTACTTC